This is a list of T cell receptor beta chains from one sample in a study of cytomegalovirus exposure and HLA in healthy donors. Only in-frame clones appear in the TCRdb table, and some are missing; sequencing was by immunoSEQ multiplex PCR. The sample lists under 200,000 clones; approximately 72% were seen once. Sequencing was done on a sample of PBMCs. Every receptor here comes from a man aged 18 to 29 in good health and CMV-seronegative. Each CDR3 is given with its conserved first and last residue. D genes are given only for firm matches. The size field is filled for only some rows; it gives once, few, many or a size class.

clone size | D gene | J gene | V gene | CDR3 DNA | CDR3 protein
- | - | TRBJ2-5 | TRBV29-1 | TGCAGCGTTGTCGAGGGAGGGGGACAAGAGACCCAGTACTTC | CSVVEGGGQETQYF
- | TRBD2 | TRBJ2-5 | TRBV6-4 | TGTGCCAGCAGTGCTCTAGCGGGAGAGACCCAGTACTTC | CASSALAGETQYF
- | TRBD2 | TRBJ2-1 | TRBV18 | TGTGCCAGCTCACACTCGGGGCTAGCGGGAGGAGATGAGCAGTTCTTC | CASSHSGLAGGDEQFF
- | TRBD1 | TRBJ1-5 | TRBV4-3 | TGCGCCAGCAGCCAGAGGGCAGGGGGTCAGCCCCAGCATTTT | CASSQRAGGQPQHF
- | - | TRBJ2-3 | TRBV27 | TGTGCCAGCAGTCCGCCAGACTTCGGTCGTAGCACAGATACGCAGTATTTT | CASSPPDFGRSTDTQYF
- | - | TRBJ2-7 | TRBV13 | TGTGCCAGCAGCTTAGGCACCGGGGAGCAGTACTTC | CASSLGTGEQYF
few | - | TRBJ2-5 | TRBV7-2 | TGTGCCAGCAACGCCGACAGGAATTGGGCCGAGACCCAGTACTTC | CASNADRNWAETQYF
once | TRBD1 | TRBJ1-1 | TRBV30 | TGTGCCTCGGGACAGGGGGCTCCTGAAGCTTTCTTT | CASGQGAPEAFF
- | - | TRBJ2-4 | TRBV11-2 | TGTGCCAGCAATCCATACCCCGAGCTAGCCAAAAACATTCAGTACTTC | CASNPYPELAKNIQYF
once | - | TRBJ1-1 | TRBV7-9 | TGTGCCAGCAGCCTACAGGGGAACACTGAAGCTTTCTTT | CASSLQGNTEAFF
- | - | TRBJ1-4 | TRBV7-2 | TGTGCCAGCAGCCTCCGGAGGGGTCGCGAAAAACTGTTTTTT | CASSLRRGREKLFF
- | - | TRBJ2-1 | TRBV7-9 | TGTGCCAGCAGCTTAGGCCGGACTACCAACTACAATGAGCAGTTCTTC | CASSLGRTTNYNEQFF
- | - | TRBJ2-5 | TRBV16 | TGTGCCAGCAGCCAACAAGGGGCCCTGTACCAAGAGACCCAGTACTTC | CASSQQGALYQETQYF
- | TRBD2 | TRBJ2-3 | TRBV9 | TGTGCCAGCAGCTCAACTAGCGGCACAGATACGCAGTATTTT | CASSSTSGTDTQYF
- | TRBD1 | TRBJ1-2 | TRBV28 | TGTGCCAGCAGCCTTGACAGGGGGTGGGGCTACACCTTC | CASSLDRGWGYTF
- | TRBD2 | TRBJ2-1 | TRBV10-3 | TGTGCCTTTGGGGGGCGGGAGGGAAATGAGCAGTTCTTC | CAFGGREGNEQFF
- | TRBD1 | TRBJ1-5 | TRBV7-9 | TGTGCCAGCAGTGGGACAGGGGGAACTCAGCCCCAGCATTTT | CASSGTGGTQPQHF
- | - | TRBJ2-1 | TRBV6-4 | TGTGCCAGCAGTGACTCCCGGGAGACCTACAATGAGCAGTTCTTC | CASSDSRETYNEQFF
few | - | TRBJ2-7 | TRBV5-1 | TGCGCCAGCAGCTTAAGCCCGACACGCGAGCAGTACTTC | CASSLSPTREQYF
few | - | TRBJ2-7 | TRBV18 | TGTGCCAGCTCACCAGGGGCCCCCAACGAGCAGTACTTC | CASSPGAPNEQYF
- | TRBD1 | TRBJ1-5 | TRBV28 | TGTGCCAGCAGCCGACAGGACAGGTCACAGCCCCAGCATTTT | CASSRQDRSQPQHF
- | TRBD2 | TRBJ2-7 | TRBV23-1 | TGCGCCAGCAGTCACCGTTCCCCCTATACCAGCGGGAGGGACTACGAGCAGTACTTC | CASSHRSPYTSGRDYEQYF
- | - | TRBJ2-7 | TRBV5-1 | TGCGCCAGCAGCTTGGCTGGGGCTGACTACGAGCAGTACTTC | CASSLAGADYEQYF
- | TRBD1 | TRBJ1-2 | TRBV6-5 | TGTGCCAGCAGTTACTCGAGGGTTCAGGGGGATGGCTACACCTTC | CASSYSRVQGDGYTF
- | TRBD2 | TRBJ2-2 | TRBV11-2 | TGTGCCAGCAGCTCACCGGGACTAGCGACCGGGGAGCTGTTTTTT | CASSSPGLATGELFF
once | - | TRBJ2-7 | TRBV19 | TGTGCCAGTAGTACGGGTTACTCCTACGAGCAGTACTTC | CASSTGYSYEQYF
few | - | TRBJ2-7 | TRBV30 | TGTGCCTGGAGTACCACCCCGGGTTCCTACGAGCAGTACTTC | CAWSTTPGSYEQYF
- | - | TRBJ2-7 | TRBV28 | TGTGCCAGCAGTTGCCACGCGGAAGGCTCACCCTGCGAGCAGTACTTC | CASSCHAEGSPCEQYF
- | TRBD2 | TRBJ2-1 | TRBV6-1 | TGTGCCAGCAGTGCCGGAGGGACTAGCCGCAATGAGCAGTTCTTC | CASSAGGTSRNEQFF
- | TRBD2 | TRBJ2-1 | TRBV18 | TGTGCCAGCTCACCACCCATCCGGGAGGGATACAATGAGCAGTTCTTC | CASSPPIREGYNEQFF
- | - | TRBJ2-6 | TRBV7-7 | TGTGCCAGCAGCTTCGGGGGGGCCAACGTCCTGACTTTC | CASSFGGANVLTF
- | TRBD2 | TRBJ2-7 | TRBV2 | TGTGCCAGCAGTGAATGGTGGGGGACTAGCGTGCCCTACGAGCAGTACTTC | CASSEWWGTSVPYEQYF
- | TRBD1 | TRBJ1-4 | TRBV7-8 | TGTGCCAGCAGCTCTATGGACAGGACCGAAAAACTGTTTTTT | CASSSMDRTEKLFF
few | - | TRBJ2-7 | TRBV29-1 | TGCAGCGTTGAAAGCCACAGGGTGCCCTTCGAGCAGTACTTC | CSVESHRVPFEQYF
- | TRBD1 | TRBJ1-4 | TRBV6-1 | TGTGCCAGCAGGCCGGGACAGGGGAATGAAAAACTGTTTTTT | CASRPGQGNEKLFF
- | - | TRBJ2-4 | TRBV6-5 | TGTGCCAGCAGTCCCCGGAGAGCCGAAGACATTCAGTACTTC | CASSPRRAEDIQYF
- | TRBD2 | TRBJ2-1 | TRBV7-2 | TGTGCCAGCAGCGGCCCCCCCGGGGGGAGGGCCGGGTGGAATGAGCAGTTCTTC | CASSGPPGGRAGWNEQFF
few | TRBD1 | TRBJ1-4 | TRBV5-4 | TGTGCCAGCAGCTCGGGCCGGGACAGGGCCGAAAAACTGTTTTTT | CASSSGRDRAEKLFF
- | - | TRBJ2-7 | TRBV27 | TGTGCCAGCAGTTTAATGGGAGGGGGGCAGGGGGCCGGGGAGCAGTACTTC | CASSLMGGGQGAGEQYF
- | - | TRBJ1-1 | TRBV28 | TGTGCCAGCAGTTTTAGTGGAAGCGCCGATGAAGCTTTCTTT | CASSFSGSADEAFF
- | TRBD2 | TRBJ2-5 | TRBV5-1 | TGCGCCAGCAGCTTGATAGCGGGAGGAGAGACCCAGTACTTC | CASSLIAGGETQYF
- | TRBD1 | TRBJ2-3 | TRBV19 | TGTGCCAGTAGTCTAGGGACAGGATTACGTACAGATACGCAGTATTTT | CASSLGTGLRTDTQYF
- | TRBD2 | TRBJ2-2 | TRBV2 | TGTGCCAGCGGGACTAGCGGGAGGTTGGGGAACACCGGGGAGCTGTTTTTT | CASGTSGRLGNTGELFF
- | TRBD2 | TRBJ2-1 | TRBV7-9 | TGTGCCAGCAGCTTAAGCGGGATTGTTGATGAGCAGTTCTTC | CASSLSGIVDEQFF
- | - | TRBJ1-3 | TRBV6-1 | TGTGCCAGCGAGTATCCCCCATACTCTGGAAACACCATATATTTT | CASEYPPYSGNTIYF
- | TRBD1 | TRBJ1-1 | TRBV19 | TGTGCCAGTAGTATCGGGACAGGGGGCGGGAACACTGAAGCTTTCTTT | CASSIGTGGGNTEAFF
- | TRBD1 | TRBJ1-2 | TRBV4-1 | TGCGCCAGCAGCCAAGCGCTTAGGGACAGGGGGCGCGATGGCTACACCTTC | CASSQALRDRGRDGYTF